A single sample is the source of the 30 T cell receptor beta chains below, sequenced in a study of shared clonotypes between healthy human individuals. Assay: immunoSEQ multiplex PCR; the TCRdb copy retains only in-frame clones and omits some. In the table there are roughly 2.1 million clones, 85% to 95% of which are singletons. CD45RO-negative, CCR7-positively selected cells formed the naive CD8 fraction, excluding terminally differentiated effector memory CD45RA+ cells. The sample consisted of naive CD8+ T cells from PBMCs. The receptors derive from a man aged 18 to 35 in good health. Some clones in this sample may be carry-over from other donors' samples.

This chain uses TRBV6-1 with TRBJ1-1; TRBD1 matches 7 bases. The trim removed 6 bases at V and 5 bases at J, leaving 12 bases unmatched. The CDR3 spans 15 residues. The germline CDR1 and CDR2 sequences are MNHNS and SASEGT. This chain's CDR3 is CASSPIRGGGTEAFF. The CDR3 DNA is TGTGCCAGCAGCCCGATCAGGGGGGGAGGGACTGAAGCTTTCTTT.

CDR3 coding DNA: TGTGCCAGTACCTCCGGGACAGGGTCTGCTGAAGCTTTCTTT. It codes for CASTSGTGSAEAFF. This chain uses TRBV19 with TRBJ1-1, with TRBD1 identical over 9 bases. Germline CDR1 is LNHDA and CDR2 is SQIVND (reference sequence). This CDR3 comprises 14 residues. The V gene end was trimmed by 7 bases and the J gene end by 6 bases; junction bases not matched to a gene: 9.

The chain recombines TRBV19 with TRBJ2-1; D is perhaps TRBD1 (7 bases). The CDR3 has 17 residues. V gave up 0 bases and J gave up 5 bases, with 17 bases separating them. The germline V gene has CDR1 LNHDA and CDR2 SQIVND (reference sequence). The CDR3 is CASSIDTGAGGNNEQFF. CDR3 coding DNA: TGTGCCAGTAGTATAGATACGGGAGCAGGGGGGAACAATGAGCAGTTCTTC.

The chain has TRBV19 and TRBJ2-2; D not certain. The CDR3 runs to 15 residues. From germline, CDR1 is LNHDA and CDR2 SQIVND (reference sequence). The V and J ends lost 1 base and 5 bases respectively, with 11 bases between them. For the CDR3, the DNA is TGTGCCAGTAGTATAGTGTTAGGAGTTACCGGGGAGCTGTTTTTT. Its translation is CASSIVLGVTGELFF.

The chain joins TRBV4-1 to TRBJ1-1; maybe TRBD1 (5 bases). Germline V lookup: CDR1 MGHRA, CDR2 YSYEKL. The V end was cut by 8 bases, the J end by 4 bases, with 14 bases between. The CDR3 has 13 residues. In nucleotides, the CDR3 is TGCGCCAGCGGGCCGGGCAGGGCCACTGAAGCTTTCTTT. Its translation: CASGPGRATEAFF.

This clone has only one observation. The chain recombines TRBV28 with TRBJ2-3; 9 bases align to TRBD2. CDR3 size: 17 residues. Germline values: CDR1 MDHEN, CDR2 SYDVKM. Trimming removed 5 bases from V and 4 bases from J; junction bases left unmatched: 13. CDR3 protein: CASSPGTSTFGADTQYF. The CDR3 nucleotides read TGTGCCAGCAGTCCAGGGACTAGCACTTTTGGGGCAGATACGCAGTATTTT.

J is TRBJ2-2 and V is TRBV12-5, with TRBD2 matching over 11 bases. Trimming removed 3 bases from V and 0 bases from J; junction bases left unmatched: 9. Germline lookup yields CDR1 LGHNT and CDR2 FRNRAP. The length of the CDR3 is 19 residues. The CDR3 here is CASGFVLPSGRPNTGELFF. CDR3 DNA sequence: TGTGCTAGTGGTTTCGTACTACCTAGCGGGAGGCCGAACACCGGGGAGCTGTTTTTT.

The rearrangement links TRBV4-2 to TRBJ2-1; D not certain. The V gene lost 0 bases and the J gene lost 5 bases, with 8 bases spanning the gap. From germline, CDR1 is LGHNA and CDR2 YNFKEQ. This CDR3 spans 14 amino acids. CDR3 amino acids: CASSQDNGDNEQFF. The CDR3 nucleotides are TGTGCCAGCAGCCAAGATAATGGTGACAATGAGCAGTTCTTC.

V and J are TRBV9 and TRBJ2-7; tentatively, D is TRBD1 or TRBD2 (5 bases each). The germline V and J ends were trimmed by 4 bases and 2 bases, with 19 bases remaining between them. Germline V CDR1 and CDR2: SGDLS, YYNGEE. The CDR3 loop spans 16 amino acids. The chain's CDR3 is CASSTGRPGRAYEQYF. CDR3 sequence (DNA): TGTGCCAGCAGCACTGGACGACCGGGACGGGCCTACGAGCAGTACTTC.

The V gene is TRBV7-3, the J gene TRBJ2-1; the match to TRBD2 covers 12 bases. Germline trimming cut 5 bases from V and 4 bases from J; bases unmatched to any gene: 15. Germline V gene lookup returns CDR1 SGHTA and CDR2 FQGTGA. The CDR3 consists of 19 residues. The chain's CDR3 is CASSDAATSGSRPYNEQFF. CDR3 bases: TGTGCCAGCAGCGATGCGGCGACTAGCGGGAGCCGGCCGTACAATGAGCAGTTCTTC.

This clone was counted a single time. This rearrangement joins TRBV6-5 to TRBJ1-5; 7 nucleotides align to TRBD1. CDR3 length: 16 residues. Germline loops: CDR1 MNHEY, CDR2 SVGAGI. The trim removed 3 bases at V and 5 bases at J, leaving 10 bases unmatched. CDR3 loop: CASSYSGQARDQPQHF. The DNA of the CDR3 is TGTGCCAGCAGTTATTCAGGACAGGCCAGGGATCAGCCCCAGCATTTT.

The chain recombines TRBV28 with TRBJ1-2; D might be TRBD1 (6 bases). Germline V gene sequence: CDR1 MDHEN, CDR2 SYDVKM. The V and J ends lost 6 bases and 4 bases respectively, with 12 bases between them. The CDR3 consists of 13 residues. In DNA form, the CDR3 reads TGTGCCAGCAGCTCGGACAGCCCCTATGGCTACACCTTC. It encodes CASSSDSPYGYTF.

The J gene is TRBJ2-1, the V gene TRBV5-1; 13 bases fit TRBD2. V dropped 5 bases and J dropped 6; count of bases not matched to a gene: 8. Germline V gene lookup returns CDR1 SGHRS and CDR2 YFSETQ. The CDR3 length is 16 residues. This CDR3 is CASSSTSGRALNEQFF. CDR3 bases: TGCGCCAGCAGTTCCACTAGCGGGAGGGCCCTCAATGAGCAGTTCTTC.

The V gene is TRBV30, the J gene TRBJ2-3; the D is unclear. V was pared by 1 base and J by 6 bases, with 14 bases between. The CDR3 runs to 14 residues. The V gene's germline CDR1 is GTSNPN and CDR2 SVGIG (reference sequence). The CDR3 DNA follows: TGTGCCTGGAGTGGCAGGTACGGGTGGGATACGCAGTATTTT. Protein sequence: CAWSGRYGWDTQYF.

This clone was recorded once. The chain recombines TRBV28 with TRBJ1-5, with 7 bases identical to TRBD1. Germline CDR1 MDHEN, CDR2 SYDVKM. This CDR3 has 15 amino acids. Trimming cost V 7 bases and J 3 bases; bases outside gene matches: 9. The CDR3 spells CASKRGTEDNQPQHF. The CDR3 region has the DNA TGTGCCAGCAAACGCGGGACAGAAGACAATCAGCCCCAGCATTTT.

The rearrangement uses TRBV2 and TRBJ2-7; 7 nucleotides align to TRBD2. Germline assignment: CDR1 SNHLY and CDR2 FYNNEI. The CDR3 is 14 residues long. Germline trimming cut 3 bases from V and 2 bases from J; bases unmatched to any gene: 4. CDR3 DNA sequence: TGTGCCAGCAGTGATAGGCGGGAGCCCTACGAGCAGTACTTC. Translated, it gives CASSDRREPYEQYF.

The rearrangement joins TRBV7-2 to TRBJ2-1; 9 nucleotides match TRBD2. The CDR3 consists of 16 residues. CDR1 is SGHTA and CDR2 is FQGNSA in the germline V gene. The junction had 4 bases not matched to a gene; V was cut back by 2 bases and J by 2 bases. In DNA form, the CDR3 reads TGTGCCAGCAGCTTAATTCTAGCGGGACCCTACAATGAGCAGTTCTTC. Encoded protein: CASSLILAGPYNEQFF.

The gene calls are TRBV18 and TRBJ1-2; 9 bases map to TRBD1. CDR1 and CDR2 from the germline V gene are KGHSH and LQKENI. CDR3 size: 16 residues. With V trimmed by 2 bases and J by 5 bases, 9 bases remained unmatched. Written as DNA, the CDR3 is TGTGCCAGCTCACCATATAAACAGGGGGCTTTATATGGCTACACCTTC. Protein sequence: CASSPYKQGALYGYTF.

V gene TRBV6-6 combines with J gene TRBJ1-1, with D unresolved. Germline lookup yields CDR1 MNHNY and CDR2 SVGAGI (reference sequence). The CDR3 covers 14 residues. Trimming shortened V by 6 bases and J by 0 bases, and 11 bases separated the two germline ends. The CDR3 coding sequence is TGTGCCAGCAGACTCAACTCCATGAACACTGAAGCTTTCTTT. It codes for CASRLNSMNTEAFF.

The J gene is TRBJ1-1, the V gene TRBV28; the match to TRBD1 covers 7 bases. Germline V CDR1 and CDR2: MDHEN, SYDVKM. The CDR3 consists of 15 residues. Losses at the gene ends were 6 bases for V and 0 bases for J; bases not matched to a gene: 7. CDR3 amino acids: CASSTGTEMNTEAFF. The CDR3, as DNA: TGTGCCAGCAGCACCGGGACAGAGATGAACACTGAAGCTTTCTTT.

The rearrangement uses TRBV6-1 and TRBJ2-7, with a tentative D call TRBD2 (7 bases). The CDR3 loop spans 14 amino acids. Germline V lookup: CDR1 MNHNS, CDR2 SASEGT. V was pared by 7 bases and J by 4 bases, with 17 bases between. CDR3 protein: CASTRGATLYEQYF. The CDR3 DNA reads as TGTGCCAGCACTCGGGGGGCGACGTTGTACGAGCAGTACTTC.

This clone was picked up one time. The chain has TRBV4-1 and TRBJ1-2, with D unresolved. The CDR3 runs to 13 residues. In germline, CDR1 is MGHRA, CDR2 YSYEKL. V shed 1 base and J shed 1 base, with 4 bases lying between them. The CDR3 DNA reads as TGCGCCAGCAGCCAAGCCGGTAACTATGGCTACACCTTC. It encodes CASSQAGNYGYTF.

The chain carries TRBV4-2 and TRBJ2-7; 8 positions agree with TRBD2. This CDR3 comprises 17 residues. Germline V CDR1 and CDR2: LGHNA, YNFKEQ. J was trimmed by 3 bases and V by 0 bases; bases with no gene match: 10. Here the CDR3 DNA reads TGTGCCAGCAGCCAAGATCCCCCGGGACTAGGAGACTACGAGCAGTACTTC. The encoded protein is CASSQDPPGLGDYEQYF.

This clone has a single count. The V gene is TRBV28, the J gene TRBJ2-2, with 8 bases matching TRBD2. J lost 0 bases, V lost 6 bases, and 3 bases had no gene match. The V gene's germline CDR1 is MDHEN and CDR2 SYDVKM. The CDR3 spans 15 residues. The CDR3 sequence: CASRIAGTNTGELFF. DNA of the CDR3: TGTGCCAGCAGAATAGCGGGGACGAACACCGGGGAGCTGTTTTTT.

The chain has TRBV6-1 and TRBJ2-7, with 10 nucleotides matching TRBD1. The V gene's germline CDR1 is MNHNS and CDR2 SASEGT. Losses at the gene ends were 7 bases for V and 3 bases for J; bases not matched to a gene: 6. The CDR3 is 14 amino acids. CDR3: CASNLGQGFYEQYF. In nucleotides, the CDR3 is TGTGCCAGCAATCTGGGACAGGGGTTCTACGAGCAGTACTTC.

The CDR3 DNA sequence: TGTGCCAGCAGCACCTCAGGGGGAGAGCAGTACTTC. Protein: CASSTSGGEQYF. V usage is TRBV9 and J usage is TRBJ2-7; TRBD1 aligns across 7 bases. The CDR3 totals 12 residues. Germline CDR1 and CDR2: SGDLS and YYNGEE. V lost 4 bases, J lost 7 bases, and 5 bases stayed unmatched.

J is TRBJ2-2 and V is TRBV7-9, with D unclear. CDR1 is SEHNR and CDR2 is FQNEAQ in the germline V gene (reference sequence). The V gene lost 3 bases and the J gene lost 3 bases, with 8 bases spanning the gap. CDR3 length: 14 residues. CDR3: CASSLVLHTGELFF. CDR3 nucleotides: TGTGCCAGCAGCTTGGTTCTCCACACCGGGGAGCTGTTTTTT.

The chain employs TRBV7-9 and TRBJ1-4; D gene unclear. Trimming took 4 bases from V and 7 from J, leaving 10 bases between them. The CDR3 spans 13 residues. CDR1 is SEHNR and CDR2 is FQNEAQ in the germline V gene (reference sequence). The CDR3, as DNA: TGTGCCAGCAGCTGGGCGCGGGGTGAAAAACTGTTTTTT. It yields the protein CASSWARGEKLFF. Supplemented by reference TRBV7-9 and TRBJ1-4, the full variable domain reads DTGVSQNPRHKITKRGQNVTFRCDPISEHNRLYWYRQTLGQGPEFLTYFQNEAQLEKSRLLSDRFSAERPKGSFSTLEIQRTEQGDSAMYLCASSWARGEKLFFGSGTQLSVL.

This rearrangement joins TRBV7-9 to TRBJ2-7; 9 positions agree with TRBD1. Germline V gene sequence: CDR1 SEHNR, CDR2 FQNEAQ (reference sequence). The length of the CDR3 is 15 residues. Germline trimming cut 5 bases from V and 2 bases from J; bases unmatched to any gene: 7. CDR3 nucleotide sequence: TGTGCCAGCAGCCGACAGGGGGGTACCCCCTACGAGCAGTACTTC. Amino acid sequence: CASSRQGGTPYEQYF.

The chain couples TRBV2 to TRBJ1-5; 9 nucleotides line up with TRBD1. The CDR3 loop spans 16 amino acids. Germline V gene sequence: CDR1 SNHLY, CDR2 FYNNEI. The V and J ends lost 1 base and 3 bases, in that order; junction bases with no gene match: 4. CDR3 sequence (DNA): TGTGCCAGCAGTGAAGGTAGGACAGGGGCCAATCAGCCCCAGCATTTT. It yields the protein CASSEGRTGANQPQHF.